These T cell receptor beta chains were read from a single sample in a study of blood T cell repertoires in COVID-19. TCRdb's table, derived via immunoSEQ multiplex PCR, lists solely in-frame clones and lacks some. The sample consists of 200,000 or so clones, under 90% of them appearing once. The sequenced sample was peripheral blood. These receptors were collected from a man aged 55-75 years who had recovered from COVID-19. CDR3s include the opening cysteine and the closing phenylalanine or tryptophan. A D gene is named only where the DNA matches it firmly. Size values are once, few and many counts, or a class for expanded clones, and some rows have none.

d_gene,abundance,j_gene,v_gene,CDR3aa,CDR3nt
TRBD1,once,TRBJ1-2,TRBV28,CASSPTGENYGYTF,TGTGCCAGCAGTCCAACAGGGGAGAACTATGGCTACACCTTC
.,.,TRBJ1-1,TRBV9,CASSVVRTPNTEAFF,TGTGCCAGCAGCGTAGTACGGACTCCGAACACTGAAGCTTTCTTT
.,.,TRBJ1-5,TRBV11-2,CASSRAGTGNQPQHF,TGTGCCAGCAGCCGCGCGGGGACGGGCAATCAGCCCCAGCATTTT
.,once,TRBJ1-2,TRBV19,CASSIDAGVYGYTF,TGTGCCAGTAGTATAGATGCGGGGGTCTATGGCTACACCTTC
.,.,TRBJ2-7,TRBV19,CASSGLSPYEQYF,TGTGCCAGTAGTGGACTGTCTCCCTACGAGCAGTACTTC
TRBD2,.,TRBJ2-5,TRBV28,CASIRTSDGETQYF,TGTGCCAGCATTCGGACTAGCGATGGGGAGACCCAGTACTTC
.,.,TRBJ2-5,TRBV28,CASSRGGQETQYF,TGTGCCAGCAGCCGTGGGGGGCAAGAGACCCAGTACTTC
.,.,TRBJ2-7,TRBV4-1,CASSQEGDTYEQYF,TGCGCCAGCAGCCAAGAGGGAGATACCTACGAGCAGTACTTC
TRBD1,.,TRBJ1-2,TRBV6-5,CASSPPGDSYGYTF,TGTGCCAGCAGCCCACCCGGGGACAGCTATGGCTACACCTTC
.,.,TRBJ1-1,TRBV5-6,CASSSYLPGRGTEAFF,TGTGCCAGCAGCTCATACCTACCGGGGAGGGGCACTGAAGCTTTCTTT
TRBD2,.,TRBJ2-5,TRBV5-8,CASSSGTSGGIWETQYF,TGTGCCAGCAGCTCCGGGACTAGCGGGGGGATTTGGGAGACCCAGTACTTC
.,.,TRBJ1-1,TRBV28,CASLSDTEAFF,TGTGCCAGCCTGTCTGACACTGAAGCTTTCTTT
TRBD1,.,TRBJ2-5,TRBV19,CASSRDRARETQYF,TGTGCCAGTAGTCGGGACAGGGCTCGGGAGACCCAGTACTTC
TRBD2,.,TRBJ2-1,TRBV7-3,CASSLGLAGYNEQFF,TGTGCCAGCAGCTTAGGGCTAGCGGGCTACAATGAGCAGTTCTTC
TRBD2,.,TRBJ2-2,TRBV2,CASRLRTSGNTGELFF,TGTGCCAGCAGACTCCGGACTAGCGGGAACACCGGGGAGCTGTTTTTT
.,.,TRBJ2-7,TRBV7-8,CASTQPGGHLSYEQYF,TGTGCCAGCACCCAACCCGGGGGGCACCTCTCCTACGAGCAGTACTTC
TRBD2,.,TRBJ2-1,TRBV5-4,CASSPGLAGGEQFF,TGTGCCAGCAGCCCGGGACTAGCGGGGGGCGAGCAGTTCTTC
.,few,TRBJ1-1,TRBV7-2,CASSWPGTKVKNTEAFF,TGTGCCAGCAGCTGGCCCGGGACAAAAGTGAAAAACACTGAAGCTTTCTTT
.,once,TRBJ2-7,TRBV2,CASGLLYEQYF,TGTGCCAGCGGACTTCTCTACGAGCAGTACTTC
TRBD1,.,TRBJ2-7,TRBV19,CASSRTGGLFSYEQYF,TGTGCCAGTAGTCGGACAGGGGGCTTGTTCTCCTACGAGCAGTACTTC
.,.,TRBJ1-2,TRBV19,CASSGLGYTF,TGTGCCAGTAGTGGCCTGGGCTACACCTTC
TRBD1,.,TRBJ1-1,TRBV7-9,CASSKKGQGDTEAFF,TGTGCCAGCAGCAAAAAGGGGCAGGGGGACACTGAAGCTTTCTTT
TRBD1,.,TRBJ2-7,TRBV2,CASTADRAEQYF,TGTGCCAGCACCGCGGACAGGGCCGAGCAGTACTTC
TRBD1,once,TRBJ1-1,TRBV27,CASSLLGTGEVGTEAFF,TGTGCCAGCAGTTTATTGGGGACAGGGGAAGTGGGTACTGAAGCTTTCTTT
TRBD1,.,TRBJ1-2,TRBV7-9,CASSFTGGYGYTF,TGTGCCAGCAGCTTCACAGGGGGATATGGCTACACCTTC
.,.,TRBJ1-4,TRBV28,CATTKAGTNEKLFF,TGTGCCACCACGAAAGCGGGGACTAATGAAAAACTGTTTTTT
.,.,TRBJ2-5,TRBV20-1,CSASVPTSPETQYF,TGCAGTGCTAGTGTCCCTACCTCCCCCGAGACCCAGTACTTC
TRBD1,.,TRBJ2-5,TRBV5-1,CASSLAGQGARETQYF,TGCGCCAGCAGCTTGGCGGGCCAGGGGGCGAGGGAGACCCAGTACTTC
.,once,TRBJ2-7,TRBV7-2,CASSLDTGRQYF,TGTGCCAGCAGCTTAGATACGGGGAGGCAGTACTTC
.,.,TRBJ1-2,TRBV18,CASSPPGIGYGYTF,TGTGCCAGCTCACCTCCAGGGATCGGCTATGGCTACACCTTC
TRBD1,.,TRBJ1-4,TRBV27,CASSTGQGANEKLFF,TGTGCCAGCAGTACAGGACAGGGGGCTAATGAAAAACTGTTTTTT
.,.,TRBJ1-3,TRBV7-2,CASSYGNSGNTIYF,TGTGCCAGCAGCTACGGGAACTCTGGAAACACCATATATTTT
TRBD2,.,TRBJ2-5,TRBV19,CASSQGTSRQETQYF,TGTGCCAGTAGCCAGGGGACTAGCAGGCAAGAGACCCAGTACTTC
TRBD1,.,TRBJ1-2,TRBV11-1,CASSSRQGGYGYTF,TGTGCCAGCAGCTCCAGACAGGGGGGCTATGGCTACACCTTC
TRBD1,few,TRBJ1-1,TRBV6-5,CASSSGDRGSTEAFF,TGTGCCAGCAGTTCCGGGGACAGGGGAAGCACTGAAGCTTTCTTT
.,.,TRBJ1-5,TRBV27,CASSLWALDQPQHF,TGTGCCAGCAGTTTATGGGCTCTGGATCAGCCCCAGCATTTT
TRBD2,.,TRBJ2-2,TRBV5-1,CASSGGTSAQPGELFF,TGCGCCAGCAGCGGAGGGACTAGCGCCCAGCCCGGGGAGCTGTTTTTT
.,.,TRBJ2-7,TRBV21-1,CATAFLAVSYEQYF,TGTGCCACCGCCTTCCTAGCGGTCTCCTACGAGCAGTACTTC
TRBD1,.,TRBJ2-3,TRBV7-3,CASSQQGDSTDTQYF,TGTGCCAGCAGTCAACAGGGGGACAGCACAGATACGCAGTATTTT
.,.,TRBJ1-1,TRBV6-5,CASSPNRQVTEAFF,TGTGCCAGCAGTCCGAATCGACAGGTAACTGAAGCTTTCTTT
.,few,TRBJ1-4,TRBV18,CASSPTGTGGGEKLFF,TGTGCCAGCTCACCAACAGGTACGGGAGGTGGCGAAAAACTGTTTTTT
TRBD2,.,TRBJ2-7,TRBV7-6,CASSLSGTSGSYEQYF,TGTGCCAGCAGCTTATCCGGGACTAGCGGCTCCTACGAGCAGTACTTC
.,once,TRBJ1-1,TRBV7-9,CASSFGAGTEAFF,TGTGCCAGCAGCTTTGGGGCAGGCACTGAAGCTTTCTTT
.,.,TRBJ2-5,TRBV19,CASSSTRIKETQYF,TGTGCCAGTAGTTCCACTAGGATCAAGGAGACCCAGTACTTC
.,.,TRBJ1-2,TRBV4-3,CASSQDWARGYYGYTF,TGCGCCAGCAGCCAAGATTGGGCCCGTGGTTACTATGGCTACACCTTC
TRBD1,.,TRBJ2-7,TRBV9,CASSPGTGGDYEQYF,TGTGCCAGCAGCCCCGGGACAGGGGGCGACTACGAGCAGTACTTC
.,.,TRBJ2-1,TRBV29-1,CSATYRPDGNEQFF,TGCAGCGCGACGTACAGGCCTGATGGGAATGAGCAGTTCTTC
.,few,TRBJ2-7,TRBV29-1,CSVEDGEVRYEQYF,TGCAGCGTTGAAGATGGAGAAGTTCGGTACGAGCAGTACTTC
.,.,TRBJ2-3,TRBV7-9,CASSLNSDTQYF,TGTGCCAGCAGCTTGAACTCAGATACGCAGTATTTT
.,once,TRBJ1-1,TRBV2,CASSEVTSGAFF,TGTGCCAGCAGTGAAGTGACCAGCGGAGCTTTCTTT
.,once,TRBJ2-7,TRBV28,CASSLSLLYEQYF,TGTGCCAGCAGTTTATCCCTACTCTACGAGCAGTACTTC
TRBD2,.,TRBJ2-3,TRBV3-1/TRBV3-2,CASSQPAGGADTQYF,TGTGCCAGCAGCCAACCGGCGGGGGGGGCAGATACGCAGTATTTT
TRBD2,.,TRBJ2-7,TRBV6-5,CASSYTSGGPAYEQYF,TGTGCCAGCAGTTACACTAGCGGGGGGCCCGCCTACGAGCAGTACTTC
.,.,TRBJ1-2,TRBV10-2,CASSLQGFGGYTF,TGCGCCAGCAGTTTACAGGGTTTCGGCGGCTACACCTTC